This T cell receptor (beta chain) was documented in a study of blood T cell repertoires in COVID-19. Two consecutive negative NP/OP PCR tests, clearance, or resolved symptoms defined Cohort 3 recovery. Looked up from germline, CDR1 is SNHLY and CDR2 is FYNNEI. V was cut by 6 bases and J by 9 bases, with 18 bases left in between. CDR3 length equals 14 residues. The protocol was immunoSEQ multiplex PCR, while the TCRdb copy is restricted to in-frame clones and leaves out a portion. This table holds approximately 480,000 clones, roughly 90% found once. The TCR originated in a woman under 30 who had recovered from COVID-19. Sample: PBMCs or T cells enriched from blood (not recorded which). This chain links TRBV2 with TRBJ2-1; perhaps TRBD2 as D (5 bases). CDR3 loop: CASRKGDFFGEQFF. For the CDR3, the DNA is TGTGCCAGCAGGAAGGGAGACTTTTTCGGTGAGCAGTTCTTC.